Listed below are T cell receptor beta chains from one sample, sequenced in a study of beta chain features in type 1 diabetes. This table comes from immunoSEQ multiplex PCR, and its TCRdb copy is limited to in-frame clones, with some not included. The table shows fewer than 400,000 clones, with roughly 8% occurring only once. The sample taken for sequencing was central memory CD4+ T cells from blood. These receptors were collected from a young woman in good health. Each CDR3 is given with its conserved first and last residue. Fields, in order: D gene, clone size, J gene, V gene, CDR3 DNA, CDR3 protein. D genes are given only for firm matches. Only some rows state a clone size, as once, few, many or a class for expanded clones.

-,-,TRBJ2-7,TRBV7-2,TGTGCCAGCAGCTCTCGTTTTGGTGAGCAGTACTTC,CASSSRFGEQYF
TRBD1,-,TRBJ1-2,TRBV29-1,TGCAGCGTTGAGCGGGACAGGAACTATGGCTACACCTTC,CSVERDRNYGYTF
TRBD2,-,TRBJ2-1,TRBV29-1,TGCAGCGCAAGGACTAGCGGGAGGGCCGATTCCTACAATGAGCAGTTCTTC,CSARTSGRADSYNEQFF
-,-,TRBJ2-7,TRBV10-3,TGTGCCATCAGGGACAGCAACTACGAGCAGTACTTC,CAIRDSNYEQYF
-,few,TRBJ1-1,TRBV27,TGTGCCAGCAGTTTCGTCAGGGGCATCACTGAAGCTTTCTTT,CASSFVRGITEAFF
-,few,TRBJ1-3,TRBV28,TGTGCCAGCAGTCCGTCGTTAATCCAACGGAACACCATATATTTT,CASSPSLIQRNTIYF
TRBD2,-,TRBJ2-5,TRBV11-2,TGTGCCAGCACCCCAGCGGGACCAGAGACCCAGTACTTC,CASTPAGPETQYF
-,few,TRBJ1-3,TRBV7-2,TGTGCCAGCAGACCGTCTGGAAACACCATATATTTT,CASRPSGNTIYF
TRBD2,-,TRBJ2-7,TRBV11-1,TGTGCCAGCAGCCTCCGGACTAGCTTGGGCGAGCAGTACTTC,CASSLRTSLGEQYF
-,few,TRBJ1-1,TRBV7-2,TGTGCCAGCAGCGCTGGCAGGGAGCGTGCAGCTTTCTTT,CASSAGRERAAFF
TRBD1,few,TRBJ2-7,TRBV19,TGTGCCAGTAGTGGACAGGGATCCCTCTACGAGCAGTACTTC,CASSGQGSLYEQYF
-,many,TRBJ2-5,TRBV4-1,TGCGCCAGCAGCCAACGTTACGGGATAGGGGAGACCCAGTACTTC,CASSQRYGIGETQYF
TRBD2,-,TRBJ2-1,TRBV5-1,TGCGCCAGCAGCTTGTGGGGCGGGAGAACCGCGAATGAGCAGTTCTTC,CASSLWGGRTANEQFF
TRBD1,-,TRBJ1-2,TRBV28,TGTGCCAGCAGTCCCCAACAGGGGTCGTCACTCTATGGCTACACCTTC,CASSPQQGSSLYGYTF
-,-,TRBJ2-7,TRBV6-5,TGTGCCAGCAGTGCGGGACAGAACCCCTACGAGCAGTACTTC,CASSAGQNPYEQYF
TRBD2,few,TRBJ2-5,TRBV27,TGTGCCAGCAGTTCCCGGTTGGCTAGCGGAGCTCGGGAGACCCAGTACTTC,CASSSRLASGARETQYF
-,-,TRBJ1-2,TRBV5-1,TGCGCCAGCAGCTACGACGGGGCACCGAACTATGGCTACACCTTC,CASSYDGAPNYGYTF
-,-,TRBJ1-5,TRBV6-6,TGTGCCAGCAGGGACGGAAATCAGCCCCAGCATTTT,CASRDGNQPQHF
TRBD1,few,TRBJ1-5,TRBV28,TGTGCCAGTACCGGGACAGGGGGCCATCAGCCCCAGCATTTT,CASTGTGGHQPQHF
TRBD1,few,TRBJ1-1,TRBV4-3,TGCGCCAGCAGCCCTACTACAGGGGCTGAAGCTTTCTTT,CASSPTTGAEAFF
-,many,TRBJ2-5,TRBV27,TGTGCCAGCAGTCCGACGGATCGTCGATCAGAGACCCAGTACTTC,CASSPTDRRSETQYF
-,-,TRBJ2-1,TRBV6-5,TGTGCCATCGTGGCGAACAGACAGAATGGTGAGCAGTTCTTC,CAIVANRQNGEQFF
-,-,TRBJ2-3,TRBV9,TGTGCCAGCAGCGTATCAGGGGGGCTGTCAGATACGCAGTATTTT,CASSVSGGLSDTQYF
-,many,TRBJ2-7,TRBV7-9,TGTGCCAGCAGCTCCAAGGACAGTTACGAGCAGTACTTC,CASSSKDSYEQYF
TRBD1,-,TRBJ2-7,TRBV18,TGTGCCAGCTCCCCCGACAGGGGACGGAACGAGCAGTACTTC,CASSPDRGRNEQYF
-,many,TRBJ1-2,TRBV4-3,TGCGCCAGCAGCCAAGATGACAGAACCTATGGCTACACCTTC,CASSQDDRTYGYTF
-,few,TRBJ1-2,TRBV6-5,TGTGCCAGCAGTTACCTAGACAGAAATTATGGCTACACCTTC,CASSYLDRNYGYTF
TRBD2,-,TRBJ2-7,TRBV7-2,TGTGCCAGCAGCCCTCCTAGCGGTTACGAGCAGTACTTC,CASSPPSGYEQYF
-,few,TRBJ2-1,TRBV4-1,TGCGCCAGCAGCCAACGGGCAGGGGATGAGCAGTTCTTC,CASSQRAGDEQFF
-,many,TRBJ2-6,TRBV25-1,TGTGCCAGCAATTCTGGGGCCAACGTCCTGACTTTC,CASNSGANVLTF
-,-,TRBJ2-3,TRBV27,TGTGCCAGCAGTTTCGGTACTAGCCCTGGCGCTACGCAGTATTTT,CASSFGTSPGATQYF
-,-,TRBJ1-2,TRBV18,TGTGCCAGCTCACGTGGCGGCTATGGCTACACCTTC,CASSRGGYGYTF
TRBD1,-,TRBJ1-5,TRBV6-6,TGTGCCAGCAGTTACGACAGGGTCTATAGCAATCAGCCCCAGCATTTT,CASSYDRVYSNQPQHF
-,-,TRBJ1-1,TRBV7-6,TGTGCCAGCAGCTTAGACCAGGGCAGGTCTGACACTGAAGCTTTCTTT,CASSLDQGRSDTEAFF
-,few,TRBJ2-7,TRBV25-1,TGTGCCAGCAGTAAAGAATATACGGGTGAGCAGTACTTC,CASSKEYTGEQYF
-,few,TRBJ2-7,TRBV27,TGTGCCAGCAGTCTTACAGGTCAGGGGAGAAGGTACGAGCAGTACTTC,CASSLTGQGRRYEQYF
TRBD1,few,TRBJ2-7,TRBV6-6,TGTGCCAGCAGTTACGACAGGGGTTACTACGAGCAGTACTTC,CASSYDRGYYEQYF
-,few,TRBJ1-1,TRBV6-4,TGTGCCAGCAGTGACTCGATGGGGACTGCTTTCTTT,CASSDSMGTAFF
-,few,TRBJ1-1,TRBV7-6,TGTGCCAGCAGCGCCACATCGAACACTGAAGCTTTCTTT,CASSATSNTEAFF
-,few,TRBJ1-1,TRBV19,TGTGCCAGTAGTGTCGTCGCGCCCGCTGAAGCTTTCTTT,CASSVVAPAEAFF
-,few,TRBJ1-2,TRBV27,TGTGCCAGCAGTTATCGAATCCCAGCTGAAGGATACTATGGCTACACCTTC,CASSYRIPAEGYYGYTF
-,-,TRBJ2-1,TRBV6-5,TGTGCCAGCAGAATTTCGCGGGGTGAGCAGTTCTTC,CASRISRGEQFF
TRBD1,many,TRBJ1-5,TRBV6-6,TGTGCCAGCAGTTACCTAGGGGGCCAGGGTCAGCCCCAGCATTTT,CASSYLGGQGQPQHF
TRBD2,few,TRBJ2-3,TRBV4-3,TGCGCCAGCAGCCAGGGACTAGCGGGAGTTTCAGATACGCAGTATTTT,CASSQGLAGVSDTQYF
TRBD2,-,TRBJ2-1,TRBV18,TGTGCCAGCTCACCAATGACTAGCGGGAGCAATGAGCAGTTCTTC,CASSPMTSGSNEQFF
-,many,TRBJ2-1,TRBV11-2,TGTGCCAGCAGCTTAGGTCTCGAGTCCCCGGATGAGCAGTTCTTC,CASSLGLESPDEQFF